Listed below are T cell receptor beta chains from one sample, sequenced in a study of cytomegalovirus exposure and HLA in healthy donors. The protocol was immunoSEQ multiplex PCR, while the TCRdb copy is restricted to in-frame clones and leaves out a portion. The sample gives hundreds of thousands of clones, over 80% of which show up once; approximately 6.5% is in the top ten. The source material was PBMCs. The receptors derive from a man aged 40-49 years in good health and CMV-seropositive. Both conserved end residues are part of each CDR3. D genes are given only for firm matches. Clone size, where shown, is once, few, many, or a class for clones that have expanded.

D: .; size: .; V: TRBV23-1; length: 17; J: TRBJ2-7; CDR3: CASSQSPVAGFPYEQYF; DNA: TGCGCCAGCAGTCAATCACCCGTGGCAGGGTTCCCCTACGAGCAGTACTTC
D: TRBD2; size: .; V: TRBV4-1; length: 15; J: TRBJ2-2; CDR3: CASSHTGGPPGELFF; DNA: TGCGCCAGCAGCCATACGGGAGGGCCCCCCGGGGAGCTGTTTTTT
D: TRBD1; size: .; V: TRBV10-1; length: 15; J: TRBJ2-7; CDR3: CASSDSGQGSYEQYF; DNA: TGCGCCAGCAGTGACTCGGGACAGGGCTCCTACGAGCAGTACTTC
D: TRBD2; size: .; V: TRBV5-6; length: 16; J: TRBJ2-7; CDR3: CASSSPTSGRKYEQYF; DNA: TGTGCCAGCAGCTCCCCCACTAGCGGGAGAAAGTACGAGCAGTACTTC
D: .; size: .; V: TRBV6-5; length: 13; J: TRBJ1-2; CDR3: CASSRDRSYGYTF; DNA: TGTGCCAGCAGCAGAGACAGGAGCTATGGCTACACCTTC
D: .; size: .; V: TRBV6-1; length: 14; J: TRBJ1-2; CDR3: CASSEGHPSYGYTF; DNA: TGTGCCAGCAGTGAAGGACACCCGAGCTATGGCTACACCTTC
D: TRBD2; size: .; V: TRBV7-9; length: 18; J: TRBJ2-7; CDR3: CASSSDRVTSGGPYEQYF; DNA: TGTGCCAGCAGCTCGGACAGGGTTACTAGCGGGGGCCCATACGAGCAGTACTTC
D: TRBD1; size: .; V: TRBV10-3; length: 14; J: TRBJ1-5; CDR3: CAISLTGGNQPQHF; DNA: TGTGCCATCAGCCTGACAGGGGGCAATCAGCCCCAGCATTTT
D: .; size: .; V: TRBV6-6; length: 14; J: TRBJ1-1; CDR3: CASRGGVTDTEAFF; DNA: TGTGCCAGCAGGGGGGGAGTAACAGACACTGAAGCTTTCTTT
D: .; size: .; V: TRBV6-5; length: 14; J: TRBJ2-7; CDR3: CASSYSRDNYEQYF; DNA: TGTGCCAGCAGTTATTCCCGGGACAACTACGAGCAGTACTTC
D: .; size: .; V: TRBV4-1; length: 13; J: TRBJ1-2; CDR3: CASSQDGAGGYTF; DNA: TGCGCCAGCAGCCAAGATGGGGCAGGAGGCTACACCTTC
D: .; size: .; V: TRBV4-1; length: 14; J: TRBJ2-3; CDR3: CASSQDPSSDTQYF; DNA: TGCGCCAGCAGCCAAGATCCGAGCTCAGATACGCAGTATTTT
D: .; size: .; V: TRBV4-1; length: 14; J: TRBJ1-4; CDR3: CASSQDPRGEKLFF; DNA: TGCGCCAGCAGCCAAGATCCACGGGGTGAAAAACTGTTTTTT
D: TRBD1; size: .; V: TRBV13; length: 15; J: TRBJ2-7; CDR3: CASSSADRGRHEQYF; DNA: TGTGCCAGCAGCTCCGCCGACAGGGGGCGACACGAGCAGTACTTC
D: TRBD1; size: .; V: TRBV7-8; length: 13; J: TRBJ2-7; CDR3: CASSLVGADRGVF; DNA: TGTGCCAGCAGCTTAGTGGGGGCTGACAGGGGCGTCTTC
D: TRBD1; size: .; V: TRBV6-1; length: 12; J: TRBJ1-1; CDR3: CASHRGYTEAFF; DNA: TGTGCCAGCCACAGGGGTTACACTGAAGCTTTCTTT
D: .; size: .; V: TRBV19; length: 13; J: TRBJ2-7; CDR3: CASSGRVLSEQYF; DNA: TGTGCCAGTAGTGGCAGGGTGTTGAGCGAGCAGTACTTC
D: TRBD1; size: .; V: TRBV6-1; length: 17; J: TRBJ1-5; CDR3: CASSEVTGGAGNQPQHF; DNA: TGTGCCAGCAGTGAAGTGACAGGGGGCGCGGGCAATCAGCCCCAGCATTTT
D: TRBD2; size: .; V: TRBV4-1; length: 16; J: TRBJ2-1; CDR3: CASSRRTSGVYNEQFF; DNA: TGCGCCAGCAGCCGCCGGACTAGCGGGGTTTACAATGAGCAGTTCTTC
D: .; size: .; V: TRBV7-2; length: 16; J: TRBJ2-2; CDR3: CASSQLGAGLTGELFF; DNA: TGTGCCAGCAGCCAGTTAGGTGCGGGACTTACCGGGGAGCTGTTTTTT
D: TRBD1; size: .; V: TRBV5-3; length: 16; J: TRBJ1-4; CDR3: CARSPRTGRTGEKLFF; DNA: TGTGCCAGAAGCCCGCGGACAGGGCGGACGGGTGAAAAACTGTTTTTT
D: TRBD1; size: .; V: TRBV15; length: 16; J: TRBJ2-7; CDR3: CATSREWDRASYEQYF; DNA: TGTGCCACCAGCAGAGAATGGGACAGGGCGTCCTACGAGCAGTACTTC
D: .; size: .; V: TRBV27; length: 17; J: TRBJ2-6; CDR3: CASSFNSLSSGANVLTF; DNA: TGTGCCAGCAGTTTTAACAGCCTAAGCTCTGGGGCCAACGTCCTGACTTTC
D: TRBD2; size: .; V: TRBV6-1; length: 13; J: TRBJ2-3; CDR3: CASSAGLAARQYF; DNA: TGTGCCAGCAGTGCTGGGCTAGCGGCCAGGCAGTATTTT
D: TRBD2; size: .; V: TRBV13; length: 16; J: TRBJ2-1; CDR3: CASSSLLAGVLNEQFF; DNA: TGTGCCAGCAGCTCACTCCTAGCGGGAGTTCTAAATGAGCAGTTCTTC
D: .; size: once; V: TRBV20-1; length: 10; J: TRBJ2-3; CDR3: CSARPSRLYF; DNA: TGCAGTGCTAGACCTAGCAGATTGTATTTT
D: TRBD1; size: .; V: TRBV6-6; length: 15; J: TRBJ1-1; CDR3: CASSYSTGPDTEAFF; DNA: TGTGCCAGCAGTTACTCGACAGGGCCTGACACTGAAGCTTTCTTT